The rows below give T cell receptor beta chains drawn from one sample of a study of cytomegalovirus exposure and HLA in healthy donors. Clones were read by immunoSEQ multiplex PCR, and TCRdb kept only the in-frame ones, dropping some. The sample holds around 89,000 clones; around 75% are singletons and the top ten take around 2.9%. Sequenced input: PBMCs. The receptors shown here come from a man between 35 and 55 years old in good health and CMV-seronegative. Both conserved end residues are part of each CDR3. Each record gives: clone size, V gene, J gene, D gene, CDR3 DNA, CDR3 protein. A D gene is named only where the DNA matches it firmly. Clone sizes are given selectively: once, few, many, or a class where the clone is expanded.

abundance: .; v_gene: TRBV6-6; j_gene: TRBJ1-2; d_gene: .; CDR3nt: TGTGCCAGCAGTTACTCGGAGGGCAACTATGGCTACACCTTC; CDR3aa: CASSYSEGNYGYTF
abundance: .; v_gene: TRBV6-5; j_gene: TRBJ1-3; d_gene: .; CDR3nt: TGTGCCAGCAGTTCACCGATCGGGGGAAACACCATATATTTT; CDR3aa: CASSSPIGGNTIYF
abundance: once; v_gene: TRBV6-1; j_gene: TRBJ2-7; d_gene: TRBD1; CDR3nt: TGTGCCAGCAGTGATCCGGGACAGGGCGACTACGAGCAGTACTTC; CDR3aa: CASSDPGQGDYEQYF
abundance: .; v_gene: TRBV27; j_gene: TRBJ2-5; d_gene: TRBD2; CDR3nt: TGTGCCAGCAGTTTTGGGACTAGCGGCCAAGAGACCCAGTACTTC; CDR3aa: CASSFGTSGQETQYF
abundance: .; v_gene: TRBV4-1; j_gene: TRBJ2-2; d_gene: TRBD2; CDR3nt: TGCGCCAGCAGCCAACGACTAGCGGGGTCTGTCGGGGAGCTGTTTTTT; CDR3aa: CASSQRLAGSVGELFF
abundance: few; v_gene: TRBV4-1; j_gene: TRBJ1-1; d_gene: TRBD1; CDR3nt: TGCGCCAGCAGCCAAGTCCGGACAGGGGCTGAAGCTTTCTTT; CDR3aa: CASSQVRTGAEAFF
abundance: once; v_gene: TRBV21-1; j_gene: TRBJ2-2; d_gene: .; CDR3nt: TGTGCCAGCAGCAAAGTAAACAGGGGGATTTTCGGGGAGCTGTTTTTT; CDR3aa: CASSKVNRGIFGELFF
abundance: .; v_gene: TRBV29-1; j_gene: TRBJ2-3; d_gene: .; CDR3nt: TGCAGCGTTGCCGGCAGGGCGACAGATACGCAGTATTTT; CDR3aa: CSVAGRATDTQYF
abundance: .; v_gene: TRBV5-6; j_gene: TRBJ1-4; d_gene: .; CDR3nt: TGTGCCAGCAGGCCGGGACACGGGAATGAAAAACTGTTTTTT; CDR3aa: CASRPGHGNEKLFF
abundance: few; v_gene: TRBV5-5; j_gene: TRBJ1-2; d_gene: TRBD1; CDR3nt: TGTGCCAGCAGCCCAGGACAGGGGGTTGAGTACGGTGGCTACACCTTC; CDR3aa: CASSPGQGVEYGGYTF
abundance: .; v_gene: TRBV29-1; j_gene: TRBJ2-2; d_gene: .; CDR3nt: TGCAGCGGTCGACATGCGAACACCGGGGAGCTGTTTTTT; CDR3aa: CSGRHANTGELFF
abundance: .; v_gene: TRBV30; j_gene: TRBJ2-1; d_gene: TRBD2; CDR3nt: TGTGCCTGGATGCCGGGACTACGCTCCTACAATGAGCAGTTCTTC; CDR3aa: CAWMPGLRSYNEQFF
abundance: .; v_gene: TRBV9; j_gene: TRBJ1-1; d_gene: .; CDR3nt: TGTGCCAGCAGCATTATAAGGGAGTCCATGAACACTGAAGCTTTCTTT; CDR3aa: CASSIIRESMNTEAFF
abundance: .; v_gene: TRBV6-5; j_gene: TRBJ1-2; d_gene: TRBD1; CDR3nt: TGTGCCAGCAGTTTGGGACAGGCCCCCTATGGCTACACCTTC; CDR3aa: CASSLGQAPYGYTF
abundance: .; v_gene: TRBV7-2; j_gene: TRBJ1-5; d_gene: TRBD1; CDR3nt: TGTGCCAGCAGCCAGACAGGGAGCAATCAGCCCCAGCATTTT; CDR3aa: CASSQTGSNQPQHF
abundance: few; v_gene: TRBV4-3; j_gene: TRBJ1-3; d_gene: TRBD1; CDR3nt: TGCGCCAGCAGCGCGACGGACAGGGGACCTGGAAACACCATATATTTT; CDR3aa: CASSATDRGPGNTIYF